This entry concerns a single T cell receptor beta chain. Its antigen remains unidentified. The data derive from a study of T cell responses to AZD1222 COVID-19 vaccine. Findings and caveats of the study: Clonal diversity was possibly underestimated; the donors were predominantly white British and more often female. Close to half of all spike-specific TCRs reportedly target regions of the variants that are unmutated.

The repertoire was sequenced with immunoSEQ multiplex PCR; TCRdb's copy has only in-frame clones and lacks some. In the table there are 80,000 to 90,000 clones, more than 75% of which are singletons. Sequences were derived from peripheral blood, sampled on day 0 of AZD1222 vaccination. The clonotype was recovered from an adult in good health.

The CDR3 sequence is CASIPRGLPGTGEQYF. In nucleotides, the CDR3 is TGTGCCAGCATTCCACGAGGTCTCCCGGGGACGGGAGAGCAGTACTTC. The gene calls are TRBV9 and TRBJ2-7; D may correspond to TRBD1 or TRBD2 (5 bases each). CDR1 is SGDLS and CDR2 is YYNGEE in the germline V gene. The CDR3 covers 16 residues. Trimming took 6 bases from V and 7 from J, leaving 26 bases between them. The entire variable domain, with the rest obtained from reference TRBV9 and TRBJ2-7, is as follows: DSGVTQTPKHLITATGQRVTLRCSPRSGDLSVYWYQQSLDQGLQFLIQYYNGEERAKGNILERFSAQQFPDLHSELNLSSLELGDSALYFCASIPRGLPGTGEQYFGPGTRLTVT.